Listed below are T cell receptor beta chains from one sample, sequenced in a study of blood T cell repertoires in COVID-19. Repertoires were generated with immunoSEQ multiplex PCR, while TCRdb's copy carries only in-frame clones and drops some. The table has about 520,000 clones, roughly 85% seen once; the top ten hold roughly 3.1%. The sample was peripheral blood. The source is a human donor in a cohort sampled during active COVID-19. The CDR3 runs from the conserved cysteine through the conserved F or W. A D gene is named only where the DNA matches it firmly. Clone size is given for some rows only: seen once, a few or many times, or a class if the clone is expanded.

-	TRBV4-1	TRBD2	TRBJ2-3	CASSQEAGRVDTQYF	TGCGCCAGCAGCCAAGAAGCGGGGAGGGTAGATACGCAGTATTTT
few	TRBV7-9	-	TRBJ1-2	CASSLEAGYGYTF	TGTGCCAGCAGCCTTGAGGCAGGGTACGGCTACACCTTC
-	TRBV19	TRBD2	TRBJ2-3	CASSGTAGTSPEPSTDTQYF	TGTGCCAGTAGTGGGACAGCAGGGACTAGCCCAGAACCTAGCACAGATACGCAGTATTTT
-	TRBV27	TRBD1	TRBJ2-3	CASRIWGTGDGSDTQYF	TGTGCCAGCAGAATTTGGGGGACAGGGGATGGATCGGATACGCAGTATTTT
-	TRBV6-1	-	TRBJ2-3	CASSESNRVIDTQYF	TGTGCCAGCAGTGAATCGAACAGGGTCATAGATACGCAGTATTTT
few	TRBV7-2	-	TRBJ1-4	CASSKYSISNEKLFF	TGTGCCAGCAGCAAATACAGTATTTCTAATGAAAAACTGTTTTTT
-	TRBV30	-	TRBJ2-5	CAWRQGQETQYF	TGTGCCTGGAGACAGGGCCAAGAGACCCAGTACTTC
-	TRBV6-5	-	TRBJ1-5	CASSYSSRGNQPQHF	TGTGCCAGCAGTTACTCGTCCAGGGGCAATCAGCCCCAGCATTTT
-	TRBV6-6	-	TRBJ1-1	CASRVGGAPTEAFF	TGTGCCAGCAGGGTGGGGGGGGCGCCCACTGAAGCTTTCTTT
few	TRBV11-2	TRBD1	TRBJ2-7	CASSQMWTGGEQYF	TGTGCCAGCAGCCAAATGTGGACAGGCGGCGAGCAGTACTTC
-	TRBV3-1/TRBV3-2	TRBD1	TRBJ1-6	CASSQTGDAYNSPLHF	TGTGCCAGCAGCCAAACAGGGGACGCCTATAATTCACCCCTCCACTTT
-	TRBV21-1	-	TRBJ1-1	CASSKKGGTSHLIMNTEAFF	TGTGCCAGCAGCAAAAAGGGGGGGACAAGCCATCTAATAATGAACACTGAAGCTTTCTTT
once	TRBV5-6	TRBD1	TRBJ2-7	CASSLGTGSNEQYF	TGTGCCAGCAGCTTGGGGACAGGGTCCAACGAGCAGTACTTC
-	TRBV27	-	TRBJ1-6	CASSLSGYSSYNSPLHF	TGTGCCAGCAGTCTATCGGGTTACAGCTCCTATAATTCACCCCTCCACTTT
-	TRBV29-1	TRBD1	TRBJ1-1	CSSTGGWGTEAFF	TGCAGCTCGACAGGGGGTTGGGGCACTGAAGCTTTCTTT
-	TRBV14	-	TRBJ2-7	CASSQALEQYF	TGTGCCAGCAGCCAAGCTCTCGAGCAGTACTTC
once	TRBV5-4	-	TRBJ2-7	CASSLGGAPSSREQYF	TGTGCCAGCAGCTTAGGGGGGGCGCCGTCATCCCGCGAGCAGTACTTC
once	TRBV6-5	-	TRBJ2-2	CASRPQGTGELFF	TGTGCCAGCAGGCCACAGGGCACCGGGGAGCTGTTTTTT
-	TRBV27	-	TRBJ2-7	CATRGRSRNEQYF	TGTGCCACCAGGGGCAGGTCAAGGAACGAGCAGTACTTC
-	TRBV2	-	TRBJ1-4	CASTPMGLPGEKLFF	TGTGCCAGCACCCCCATGGGACTCCCGGGCGAAAAACTGTTTTTT
once	TRBV6-5	TRBD1	TRBJ1-2	CASRRTGSYGYTF	TGTGCCAGCAGACGGACAGGGAGCTATGGCTACACCTTC
-	TRBV6-2/TRBV6-3	TRBD1	TRBJ1-5	CASSYISGQGVSNQPQHF	TGTGCCAGCAGTTATATATCTGGACAGGGGGTAAGCAATCAGCCCCAGCATTTT
-	TRBV7-9	-	TRBJ1-6	CASSLESGRNSPLHF	TGTGCCAGCAGCTTAGAATCAGGGAGGAATTCACCCCTCCACTTT
-	TRBV5-6	-	TRBJ1-2	CASSLQDGFYGYTF	TGTGCCAGCAGCCTACAGGACGGTTTCTATGGCTACACCTTC